The present TCR beta chain was sequenced within a study of Ad26.COV2.S vaccination and SARS-CoV-2 variants. Across the study: The COV1001 Ad26.COV2.S trial arm included the donor. Intramuscular Ad26.COV2.S at 5x10^10 or 1x10^11 viral particles.

Profiling relied on immunoSEQ multiplex PCR, and the TCRdb table lists in-frame clones only, not all of them. Among roughly 700,000 clones listed, about 90% were seen once. This clone was seen only once. The treatment is: 15 to 20 received Ad26.COV2.S at low or high dose, single or two shots; 5 received placebo; per-sample allocation not given. Repertoires come from day 63 after the first vaccine or placebo injection. The material sequenced was peripheral blood, taken in a trial of Ad26.COV2.S vaccine versus placebo. The origin of this receptor is a person aged 18 to 65 who received the Ad26.COV2.S COVID-19 vaccine or a placebo.

DNA of the CDR3: TGTGCCAGCAGCCGACAGGGGACCTACGAGCAGTACTTC. Its translation is CASSRQGTYEQYF. The chain recombines TRBV3-1 (or the pseudogene TRBV3-2) with TRBJ2-7; 8 bases fit TRBD1. Germline assignment: CDR1 LGHDT and CDR2 YNNKEL (reference sequence). V gave up 4 bases and J gave up 2 bases; unmatched junction bases: 1. The CDR3 has 13 amino acids.